The text below deals with one T cell receptor (beta chain). CDR1 SGDLS and CDR2 YYNGEE come from the germline V gene. CDR3 length equals 17 residues. V was pared by 3 bases and J by 7 bases, with 10 bases of the junction left unmatched. Some clones are missing from TCRdb's copy, which holds only in-frame ones; the method was immunoSEQ multiplex PCR. This table has more than 130,000 clones, 85% to 90% appearing once. These data belong to a study of cytomegalovirus exposure and HLA in healthy donors. This sequence originates from a woman under 30 in good health and CMV-seropositive. The chain combines TRBV9 with TRBJ2-2, with TRBD2 identical over 12 bases. Sequenced input: PBMCs. CDR3 sequence reads: CASSALASGRVLGELFF. The CDR3 region has the DNA TGTGCCAGCAGCGCCCTAGCTAGCGGGAGGGTACTCGGGGAGCTGTTTTTT.